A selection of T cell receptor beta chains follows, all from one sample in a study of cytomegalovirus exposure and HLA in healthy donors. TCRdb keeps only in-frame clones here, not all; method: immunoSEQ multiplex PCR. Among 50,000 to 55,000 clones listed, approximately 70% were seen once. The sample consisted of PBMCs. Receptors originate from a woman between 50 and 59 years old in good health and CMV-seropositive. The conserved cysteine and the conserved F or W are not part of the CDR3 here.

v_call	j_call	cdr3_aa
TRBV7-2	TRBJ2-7	ASGPVAGGTYEQY
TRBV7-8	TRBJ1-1	ASSSTEGRTEAF
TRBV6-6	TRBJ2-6	ASSAGDRARANVLT
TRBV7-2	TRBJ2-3	ASSSLGGVSKDTQY
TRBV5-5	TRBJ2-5	ASSLGLAGQETQY
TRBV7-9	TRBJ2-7	ASSLSGASYEQY
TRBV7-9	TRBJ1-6	ASSEVGGPSNSPLH
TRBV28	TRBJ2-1	ASSFRTSGPDEQF
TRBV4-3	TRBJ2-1	ASKIEAGVRNEQF
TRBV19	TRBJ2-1	ASSRLAGDREQF
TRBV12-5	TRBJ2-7	ASGLVFYGHRGQY
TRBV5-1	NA	ASSSGQGVSGEQY
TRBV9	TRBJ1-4	ASSDWDSPATNEKLF
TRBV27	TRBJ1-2	ASSLSQGVSYGYT
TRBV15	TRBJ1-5	ATSRDESHNQPQH
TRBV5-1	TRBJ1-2	ASSLDRQRFT
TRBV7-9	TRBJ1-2	ASSPTGHGYT
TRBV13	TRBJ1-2	ASSKRAGGGGYT
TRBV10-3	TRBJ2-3	AIRPGTSGTDTQY
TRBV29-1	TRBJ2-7	SVERYSSSYEQY
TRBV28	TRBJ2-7	ASSRPYRGVDEQY
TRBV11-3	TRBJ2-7	ASSLGGVGGYEQY
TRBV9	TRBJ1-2	ASSPTGEKYGYT
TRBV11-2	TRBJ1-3	ASSLGAVSGNTIY
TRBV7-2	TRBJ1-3	ASSLDRGNTIY
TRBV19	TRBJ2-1	ASSMGGQGRGNEQF
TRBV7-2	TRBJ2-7	ASSLPSYEQY
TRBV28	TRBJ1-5	ASSLVGTGEQPQH
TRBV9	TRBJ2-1	ASSPGGSFYNEQF